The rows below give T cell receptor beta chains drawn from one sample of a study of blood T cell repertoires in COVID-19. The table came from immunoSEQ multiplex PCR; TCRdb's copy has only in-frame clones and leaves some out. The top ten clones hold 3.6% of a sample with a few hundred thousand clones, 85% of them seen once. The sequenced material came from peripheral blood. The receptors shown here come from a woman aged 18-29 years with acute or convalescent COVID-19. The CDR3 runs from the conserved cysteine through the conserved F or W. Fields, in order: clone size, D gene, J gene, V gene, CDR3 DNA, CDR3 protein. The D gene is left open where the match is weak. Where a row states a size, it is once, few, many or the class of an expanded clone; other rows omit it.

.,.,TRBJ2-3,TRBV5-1,TGCGCCAGCAGCACCGGGACTAGCACAGATACGCAGTATTTT,CASSTGTSTDTQYF
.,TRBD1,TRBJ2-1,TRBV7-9,TGTGCCAGCAGCTCCAACATAGGGGGACAGGGTCCTTATGAGCAGTTCTTC,CASSSNIGGQGPYEQFF
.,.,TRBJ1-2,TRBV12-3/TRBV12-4,TGTGCCAGCAGTTTACAGGGAAGATACGGCTACACCTTC,CASSLQGRYGYTF
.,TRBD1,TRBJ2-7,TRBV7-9,TGTGCCAGCAGCCGGACAGGGATCTCCTACGAGCAGTACTTC,CASSRTGISYEQYF
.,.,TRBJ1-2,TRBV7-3,TGTGCCAGCAGCTTATACGGCTATGGCTACACCTTC,CASSLYGYGYTF
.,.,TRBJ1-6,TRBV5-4,TGTGCCAGCAGCTTGGACAGGCATAATTCACCCCTCCACTTT,CASSLDRHNSPLHF
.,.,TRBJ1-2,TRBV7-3,TGTGCCAGCAGCTTAATGGGAGGGGCAGACTATGGCTACACCTTC,CASSLMGGADYGYTF
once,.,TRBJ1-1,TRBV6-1,TGTGCCAGCAGTGACCATTGGGGCGGGAACACTGAAGCTTTCTTT,CASSDHWGGNTEAFF
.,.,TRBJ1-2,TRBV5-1,TGCGCCAGCAGCTTGGATATTCCCTGGGAGGTGGGCTACACCTTC,CASSLDIPWEVGYTF
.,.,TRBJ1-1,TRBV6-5,TGTGCCAGCAGTCTAGGTAGGTGGAACACTGAAGCTTTCTTT,CASSLGRWNTEAFF
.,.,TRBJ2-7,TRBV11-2,TGTGCCAGCAGCTCTGCCCAGGGGGGTGCCTACGAGCAGTACTTC,CASSSAQGGAYEQYF
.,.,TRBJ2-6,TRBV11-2,TGTGCCAGCAGCCTTGGAGAGGGCTCCGCTGGGGCCAACGTCCTGACTTTC,CASSLGEGSAGANVLTF
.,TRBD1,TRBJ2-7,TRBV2,TGTGCCAGCAGTCTTCGGACAGGGAGGGAGCAGTACTTC,CASSLRTGREQYF
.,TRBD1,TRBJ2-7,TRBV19,TGTGCCAGTAGTACCCTGACAGGGGGTCCGCACGAGCAGTACTTC,CASSTLTGGPHEQYF
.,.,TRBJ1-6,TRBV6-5,TGTGCCAGCAGTTACTCGTTCCAGGGGACGGATTCACCCCTCCACTTT,CASSYSFQGTDSPLHF
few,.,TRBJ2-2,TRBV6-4,TGTGCCAGCCGGTGGGGACAGAACACCGGGGAGCTGTTTTTT,CASRWGQNTGELFF